One sample yielded the 12 T cell receptor beta chains listed below, sequenced in a study of blood T cells in healthy people across ages. The use of a sample-barcoded 5' primer and a J-beta primer mix characterized a second PCR of roughly 6 to 11 cycles. TCRdb reprocessed the 5' RACE reads with MiXCR, giving one entry per CDR3 protein. The table has around 1.5 million distinct CDR3 sequences, around 39% seen once. Sequenced: blood. The source is a woman between 18 and 29 years old in good health.

This clonotype was counted between two and nine times. The chain has TRBV4-2 and TRBJ2-3; 9 bases are a match to TRBD2. J was trimmed by 4 bases and V by 0 bases; bases with no gene match: 11. The CDR3 sequence is 18 residues long. The germline gives CDR1 LGHNA, CDR2 YNFKEQ. The CDR3 bases are TGTGCCAGCAGCCAAGATTCGGTTGCGGGAGGGAGAGCAGATACGCAGTATTTT. Residues: CASSQDSVAGGRADTQYF.

The rearrangement joins TRBV12-3 or TRBV12-4 to TRBJ2-7; TRBD1 agrees at 12 bases. There are 15 residues in the CDR3. V shed 8 bases, J shed 4 bases, and the junction held 9 bases outside the gene matches. The CDR3 loop reads CASGPGTGGRYEQYF. The CDR3 DNA reads TGTGCCAGCGGCCCGGGGACAGGGGGCAGGTACGAGCAGTACTTC.

The gene calls are TRBV20-1 and TRBJ2-3, with a possible D match to TRBD2 (6 bases). The length of the CDR3 is 17 residues. Trimming removed 3 bases from V and 2 bases from J, with 21 bases in between. CDR1 is DFQATT and CDR2 is SNEGSKA in the germline V gene (reference sequence). The CDR3 bases are TGCAGTGCTAGGAGCCTTGGGCGGGACGCCTCCACAGATACGCAGTATTTT. Amino acid sequence: CSARSLGRDASTDTQYF.

This chain links TRBV7-2 with TRBJ1-1; possible D gene TRBD1, 6 bases. V was pared by 4 bases and J by 1 base, with 13 bases between. The CDR3 extends over 15 amino acids. Per the germline V gene, CDR1 is SGHTA and CDR2 is FQGNSA. The CDR3 sequence is CASSSNRAWNTEAFF. CDR3 coding DNA: TGTGCCAGCAGCTCCAACAGGGCTTGGAACACTGAAGCTTTCTTT.

The gene calls are TRBV5-1 and TRBJ1-1; D uncertain. The CDR3 runs 16 residues. The V gene's germline CDR1 is SGHRS and CDR2 YFSETQ. Between the trimmed V and J ends, which lost 0 bases and 0 bases, there was a span of 12 bases. As DNA, the CDR3 is TGCGCCAGCAGCTTGGGGTCGGGCAAGCTGAACACTGAAGCTTTCTTT. Translated, it gives CASSLGSGKLNTEAFF.

The V gene is TRBV29-1, the J gene TRBJ2-2, with D perhaps assigned TRBD1 or TRBD2 (5 bases each). CDR1 is SQVTM, CDR2 ANQGSEA, per germline. The V end was cut by 7 bases, the J end by 6 bases, with 9 bases between. The CDR3 length is 11 residues. The CDR3 protein is CSGQRAGELFF. The CDR3 DNA reads as TGCAGCGGACAGAGGGCCGGGGAGCTGTTTTTT.

V usage is TRBV27 and J usage is TRBJ1-4; D possibly corresponds to TRBD1 (5 bases). The CDR3 covers 13 residues. Germline V gene sequence: CDR1 MNHEY, CDR2 SMNVEV (reference sequence). V shed 5 bases and J shed 5 bases, with 9 bases lying between them. The DNA for the CDR3 is TGTGCCAGCAGTGTCCGGGGGAATGAAAAACTGTTTTTT. This codes for CASSVRGNEKLFF.

This clonotype has at least ten counts. The chain joins TRBV7-9 to TRBJ2-7; 13 positions match TRBD2. CDR3 length: 15 amino acids. The trim removed 1 base at V and 5 bases at J, leaving 2 bases unmatched. Germline V gives CDR1 SEHNR, CDR2 FQNEAQ (reference sequence). CDR3 DNA: TGTGCCAGCAGCTTAGTGGGACTAGCGGGACACGAGCAGTACTTC. It translates to CASSLVGLAGHEQYF.

The chain combines TRBV6-1 with TRBJ2-2; 10 bases fit TRBD1. Germline CDR1 and CDR2: MNHNS and SASEGT. This CDR3 contains 15 residues. After removal of 6 bases from V and 6 bases from J, the junction contained 7 bases not matched to a gene. The CDR3 sequence: CASRSGTGDAGELFF. In nucleotides, the CDR3 is TGTGCCAGCAGATCCGGGACAGGGGACGCCGGGGAGCTGTTTTTT.

This clonotype was picked up a small number of times. The chain employs TRBV4-1 and TRBJ1-6, with a weak D call TRBD1 (5 bases). V was shortened by 2 bases and J by 3 bases, with 11 bases between the two germline ends. CDR3 length: 16 residues. The germline V gene encodes CDR1 MGHRA and CDR2 YSYEKL. The CDR3 sequence: CASSQMYGGYNSPLHF. CDR3 DNA sequence: TGCGCCAGCAGCCAAATGTATGGGGGCTATAATTCACCCCTCCACTTT.

This clonotype has a handful of counts. This sequence joins TRBV6-6 and TRBJ2-7; 8 positions agree with TRBD1. Germline V gene data show CDR1 as MNHNY and CDR2 as SVGAGI (reference sequence). The J segment lost 2 bases and the V segment lost 6 bases, leaving 9 bases of the junction unmatched. CDR3 length: 15 residues. The CDR3 DNA sequence: TGTGCCAGCAGAAACGGACAGGGACCCACCTACGAGCAGTACTTC. Translated: CASRNGQGPTYEQYF.

This clonotype was recorded a few times. V is TRBV5-1 and J is TRBJ2-3; D remains ambiguous. Germline CDR1 is SGHRS and CDR2 is YFSETQ. The CDR3 totals 14 residues. V dropped 0 bases and J dropped 4 bases, with 9 bases sitting between them. CDR3: CASSLAWVADTQYF. The DNA for the CDR3 is TGCGCCAGCAGCTTGGCTTGGGTAGCAGATACGCAGTATTTT.